Considering frequency, the clone carrying this T cell receptor beta chain is medium-sized (0.01 to 0.1%). Its cognate antigen is unknown. TRB cDNA libraries were made by UMI-labeled 5' RACE. Reprocessing the 5' RACE reads, TCRdb reports a single entry for every CDR3 protein and omits DNA. The sample's table shows 40,000 to 45,000 distinct CDR3 sequences. This entry is derived from a study of CXCR3-negative and CXCR3-positive naive CD8 T cells. Study-level results: Naive subsets did not differ in surface CD5, and the authors estimated TCR strength using properties of the TRB CDR3.

Phenotypically, naive CD8+ T cells corresponded to CD45RO-CCR7+CD27+CD95-. There are 14 residues in the CDR3. Germline V lookup: CDR1 SGHTA, CDR2 FQGNSA. The clonotype was recovered from a human donor in good health. Some clones in this sample may be carry-over from other donors' samples. The specimen sequenced was naive CXCR3- CD8+ T cells from blood. As to subset: CD45RO-CCR7+CD27+CD95- naive CD8+ T cells lacking CXCR3 (TNR3-). V usage is TRBV7-2 and J usage is TRBJ2-3. Here the CDR3 reads CASGWNLPTDTQYF.